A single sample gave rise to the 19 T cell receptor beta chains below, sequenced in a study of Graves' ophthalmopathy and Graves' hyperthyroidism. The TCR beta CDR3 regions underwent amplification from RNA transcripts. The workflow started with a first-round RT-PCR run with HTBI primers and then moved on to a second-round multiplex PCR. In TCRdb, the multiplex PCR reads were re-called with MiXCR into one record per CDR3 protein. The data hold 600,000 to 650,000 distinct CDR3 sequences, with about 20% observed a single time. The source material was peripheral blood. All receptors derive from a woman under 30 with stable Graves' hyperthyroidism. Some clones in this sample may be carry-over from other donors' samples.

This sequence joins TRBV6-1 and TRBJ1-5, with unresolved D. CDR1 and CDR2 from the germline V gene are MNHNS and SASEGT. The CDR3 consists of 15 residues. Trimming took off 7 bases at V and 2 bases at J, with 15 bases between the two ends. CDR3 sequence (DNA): TGTGCCAGCAAAGTCGGACGCAGTGGCAATCAGCCCCAGCATTTT. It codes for CASKVGRSGNQPQHF.

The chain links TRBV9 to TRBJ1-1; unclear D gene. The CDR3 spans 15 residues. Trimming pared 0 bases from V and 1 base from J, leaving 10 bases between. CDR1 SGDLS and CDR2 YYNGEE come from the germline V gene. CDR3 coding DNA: TGTGCCAGCAGCGTAGCCGGGAGGAGGAACACTGAAGCTTTCTTT. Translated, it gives CASSVAGRRNTEAFF.

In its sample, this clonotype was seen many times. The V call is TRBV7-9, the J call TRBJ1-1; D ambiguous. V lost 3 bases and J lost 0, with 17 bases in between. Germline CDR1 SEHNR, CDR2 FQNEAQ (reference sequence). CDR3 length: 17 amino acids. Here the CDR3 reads CASSFLGPQMMNTEAFF. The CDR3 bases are TGTGCCAGCAGCTTTCTCGGGCCTCAGATGATGAACACTGAAGCTTTCTTT.

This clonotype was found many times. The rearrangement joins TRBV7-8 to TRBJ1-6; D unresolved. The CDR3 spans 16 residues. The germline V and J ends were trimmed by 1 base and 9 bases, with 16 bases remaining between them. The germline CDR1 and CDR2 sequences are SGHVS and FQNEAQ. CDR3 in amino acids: CASSLEGKAGLSPLHF. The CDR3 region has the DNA TGTGCCAGCAGCTTAGAAGGAAAAGCGGGTCTTTCACCCCTCCACTTT.

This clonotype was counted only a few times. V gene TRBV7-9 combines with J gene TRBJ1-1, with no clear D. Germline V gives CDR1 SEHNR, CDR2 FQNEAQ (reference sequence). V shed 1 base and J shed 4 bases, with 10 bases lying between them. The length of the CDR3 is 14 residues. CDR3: CASSLESRATEAFF. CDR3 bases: TGTGCCAGCAGCTTAGAGTCGCGGGCCACTGAAGCTTTCTTT.

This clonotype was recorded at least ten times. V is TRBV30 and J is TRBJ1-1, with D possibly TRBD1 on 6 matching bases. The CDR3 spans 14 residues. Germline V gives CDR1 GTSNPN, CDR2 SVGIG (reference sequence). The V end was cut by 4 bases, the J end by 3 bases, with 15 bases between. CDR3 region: CAWTAGDGYTEAFF. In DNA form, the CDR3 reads TGTGCCTGGACCGCAGGGGATGGGTACACTGAAGCTTTCTTT.

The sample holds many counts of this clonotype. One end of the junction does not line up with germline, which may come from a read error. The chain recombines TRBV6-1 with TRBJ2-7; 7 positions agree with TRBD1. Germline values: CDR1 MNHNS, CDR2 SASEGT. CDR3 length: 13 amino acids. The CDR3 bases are TGCGCCAGCAGAGGGCAGGGGGCCTACGAGCAGTACTTC. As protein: CASRGQGAYEQYF.

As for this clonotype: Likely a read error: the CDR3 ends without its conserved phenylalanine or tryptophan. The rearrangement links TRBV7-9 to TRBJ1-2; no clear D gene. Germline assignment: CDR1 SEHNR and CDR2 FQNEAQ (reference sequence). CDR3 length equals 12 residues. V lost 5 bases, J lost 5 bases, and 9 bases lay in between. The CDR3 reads CASSTTVYGYTY. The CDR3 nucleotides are TGTGCCAGCAGCACCACAGTGTATGGCTACACCTAC.

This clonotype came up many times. CDR3 sequence (DNA): TGTGCCAGCAGTTTTAAGGGACAGGGGACCTACGAGCAGTACTTC. Translating it yields CASSFKGQGTYEQYF. The gene calls are TRBV12-3 or TRBV12-4 and TRBJ2-7; TRBD1 matches 10 bases. V dropped 3 bases and J dropped 2; count of bases not matched to a gene: 4. The CDR3 is 15 amino acids.

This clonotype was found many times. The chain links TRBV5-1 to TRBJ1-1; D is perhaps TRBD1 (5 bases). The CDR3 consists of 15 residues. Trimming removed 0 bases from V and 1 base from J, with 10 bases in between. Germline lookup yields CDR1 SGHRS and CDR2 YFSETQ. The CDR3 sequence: CASSLGGRSNTEAFF. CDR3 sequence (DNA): TGCGCCAGCAGCTTGGGGGGGAGGTCGAACACTGAAGCTTTCTTT.

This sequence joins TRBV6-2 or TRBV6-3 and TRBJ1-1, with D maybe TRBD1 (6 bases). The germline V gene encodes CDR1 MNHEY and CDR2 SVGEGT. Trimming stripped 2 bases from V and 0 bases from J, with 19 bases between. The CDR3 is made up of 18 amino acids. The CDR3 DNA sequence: TGTGCCAGCAGTTACGGGGCAACAGGGAATCCTATGAACACTGAAGCTTTCTTT. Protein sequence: CASSYGATGNPMNTEAFF.

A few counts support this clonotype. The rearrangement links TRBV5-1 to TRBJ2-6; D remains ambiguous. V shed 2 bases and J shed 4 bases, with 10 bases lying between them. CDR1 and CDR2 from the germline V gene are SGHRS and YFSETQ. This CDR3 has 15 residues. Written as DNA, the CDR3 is TGCGCCAGCAGCTTTTTACAGCAGGGGGCCAACGTCCTGACTTTC. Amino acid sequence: CASSFLQQGANVLTF.

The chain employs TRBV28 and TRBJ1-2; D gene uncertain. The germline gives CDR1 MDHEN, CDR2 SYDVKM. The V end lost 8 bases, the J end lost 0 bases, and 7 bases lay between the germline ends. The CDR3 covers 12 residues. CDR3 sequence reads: CASREANYGYTF. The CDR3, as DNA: TGTGCCAGCCGGGAGGCTAACTATGGCTACACCTTC.

For the CDR3, the DNA is TGTGCCAGCAGCCCTACCTTAGGGGGCGTAAACTATGGCTACACCTTC. As protein: CASSPTLGGVNYGYTF. The V gene is TRBV28, the J gene TRBJ1-2; TRBD1 matches at 7 bases. This CDR3 has 16 amino acids. Germline CDR1 is MDHEN and CDR2 is SYDVKM. Trimming removed 6 bases from V and 2 bases from J; junction bases left unmatched: 12.

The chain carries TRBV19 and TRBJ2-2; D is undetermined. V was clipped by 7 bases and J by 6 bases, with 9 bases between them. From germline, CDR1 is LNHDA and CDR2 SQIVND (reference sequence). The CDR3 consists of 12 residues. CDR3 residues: CASTDMAGELFF. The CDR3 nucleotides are TGTGCCAGTACCGACATGGCCGGGGAGCTGTTTTTT.

In DNA, the CDR3 is TGTGCCAGCAGCTTAAGGCGCTCTGGGGCCAACGTCCTGACTTTC. This translates into CASSLRRSGANVLTF. The rearrangement uses TRBV7-8 and TRBJ2-6; no definite D call. The CDR3 contains 15 residues. The V and J ends lost 2 bases and 0 bases respectively, with 5 bases between them. Germline assignment: CDR1 SGHVS and CDR2 FQNEAQ. Variable domain in full (rest from reference TRBV7-8 and TRBJ2-6): GAGVSQSPRYKVAKRGQDVALRCDPISGHVSLFWYQQALGQGPEFLTYFQNEAQLDKSGLPSDRFFAERPEGSVSTLKIQRTQQEDSAVYLCASSLRRSGANVLTFGAGSRLTVL.

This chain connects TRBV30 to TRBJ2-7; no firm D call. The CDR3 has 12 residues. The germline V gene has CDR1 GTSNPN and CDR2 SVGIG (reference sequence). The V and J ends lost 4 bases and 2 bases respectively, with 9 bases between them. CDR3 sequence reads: CAWTRGTYEQYF. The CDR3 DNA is TGTGCCTGGACGAGAGGAACCTACGAGCAGTACTTC.

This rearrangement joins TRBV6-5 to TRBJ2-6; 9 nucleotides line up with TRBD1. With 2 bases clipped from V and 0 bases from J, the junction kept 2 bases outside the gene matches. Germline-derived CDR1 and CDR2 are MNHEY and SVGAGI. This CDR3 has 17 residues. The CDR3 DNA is TGTGCCAGCAGTTACCAGGGACAGGGCTCTGGGGCCAACGTCCTGACTTTC. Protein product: CASSYQGQGSGANVLTF.

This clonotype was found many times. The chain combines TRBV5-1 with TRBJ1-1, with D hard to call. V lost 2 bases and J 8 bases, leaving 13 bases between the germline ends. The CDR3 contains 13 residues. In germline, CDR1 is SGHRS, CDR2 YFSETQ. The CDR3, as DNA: TGCGCCAGCAGCTTAGGTGGTAGGGTGGAAGCTTTCTTT. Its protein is CASSLGGRVEAFF.